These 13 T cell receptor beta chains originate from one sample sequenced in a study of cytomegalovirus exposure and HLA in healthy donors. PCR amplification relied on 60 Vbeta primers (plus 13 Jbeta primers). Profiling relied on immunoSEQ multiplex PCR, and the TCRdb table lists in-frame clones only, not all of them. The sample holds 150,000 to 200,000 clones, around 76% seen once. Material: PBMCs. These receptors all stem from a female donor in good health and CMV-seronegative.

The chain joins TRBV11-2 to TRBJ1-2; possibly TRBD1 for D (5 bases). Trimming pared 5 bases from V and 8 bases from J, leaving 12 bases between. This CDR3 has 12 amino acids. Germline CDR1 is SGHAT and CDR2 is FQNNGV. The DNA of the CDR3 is TGTGCCAGCAGCCGGCAGGGTCGGGGCTACACCTTC. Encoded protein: CASSRQGRGYTF.

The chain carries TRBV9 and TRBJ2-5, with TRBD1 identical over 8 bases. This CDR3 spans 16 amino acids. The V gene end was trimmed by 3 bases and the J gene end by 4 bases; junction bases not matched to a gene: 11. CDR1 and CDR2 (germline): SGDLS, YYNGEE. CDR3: CASSDPSAGGAETQYF. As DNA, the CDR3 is TGTGCCAGCAGCGATCCCTCGGCAGGGGGCGCAGAGACCCAGTACTTC.

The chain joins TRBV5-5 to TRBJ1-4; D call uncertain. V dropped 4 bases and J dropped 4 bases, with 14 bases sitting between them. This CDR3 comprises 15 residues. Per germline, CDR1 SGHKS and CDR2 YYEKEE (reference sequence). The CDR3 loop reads CASSTPRDGNEKLFF. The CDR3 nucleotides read TGTGCCAGCAGCACTCCCCGGGATGGTAATGAAAAACTGTTTTTT.

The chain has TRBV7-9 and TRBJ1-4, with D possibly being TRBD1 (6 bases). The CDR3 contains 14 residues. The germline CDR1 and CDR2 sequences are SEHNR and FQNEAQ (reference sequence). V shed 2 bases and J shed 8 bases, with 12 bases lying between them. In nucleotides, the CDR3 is TGTGCCAGCAGCTTACGAAGAACAGGGGAAAAACTGTTTTTT. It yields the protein CASSLRRTGEKLFF.

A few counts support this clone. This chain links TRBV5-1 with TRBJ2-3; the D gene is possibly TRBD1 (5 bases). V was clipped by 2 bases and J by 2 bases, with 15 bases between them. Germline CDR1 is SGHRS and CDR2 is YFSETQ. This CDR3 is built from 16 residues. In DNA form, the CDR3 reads TGCGCCAGCAGCTTCCCCCCTGACAGAATCACAGATACGCAGTATTTT. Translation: CASSFPPDRITDTQYF.

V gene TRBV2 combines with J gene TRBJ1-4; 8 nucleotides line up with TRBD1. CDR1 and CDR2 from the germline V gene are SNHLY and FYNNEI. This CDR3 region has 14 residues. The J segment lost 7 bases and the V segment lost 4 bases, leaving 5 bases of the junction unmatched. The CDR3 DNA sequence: TGTGCCAGCAGTGCGACAGGGGCGAGTGAAAAACTGTTTTTT. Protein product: CASSATGASEKLFF.

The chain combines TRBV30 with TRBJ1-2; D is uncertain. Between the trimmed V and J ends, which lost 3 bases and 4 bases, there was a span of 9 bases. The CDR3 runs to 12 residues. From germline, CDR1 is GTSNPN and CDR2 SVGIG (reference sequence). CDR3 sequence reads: CAWSGSSYGYTF. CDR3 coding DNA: TGTGCCTGGAGCGGGAGTTCCTATGGCTACACCTTC.

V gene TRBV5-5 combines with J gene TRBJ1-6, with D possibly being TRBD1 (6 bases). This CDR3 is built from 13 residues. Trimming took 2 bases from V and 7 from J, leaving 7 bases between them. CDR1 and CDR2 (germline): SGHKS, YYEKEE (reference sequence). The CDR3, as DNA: TGTGCCAGCAGCTTAGGACAGAATTCACCCCTCCACTTT. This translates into CASSLGQNSPLHF.

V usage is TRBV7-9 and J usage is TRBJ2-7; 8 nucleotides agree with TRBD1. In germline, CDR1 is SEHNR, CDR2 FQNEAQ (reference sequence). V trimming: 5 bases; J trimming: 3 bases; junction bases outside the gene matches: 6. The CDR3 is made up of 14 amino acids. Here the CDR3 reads CASSPRDRLYEQYF. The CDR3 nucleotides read TGTGCCAGCAGCCCCCGGGACAGGCTCTACGAGCAGTACTTC.

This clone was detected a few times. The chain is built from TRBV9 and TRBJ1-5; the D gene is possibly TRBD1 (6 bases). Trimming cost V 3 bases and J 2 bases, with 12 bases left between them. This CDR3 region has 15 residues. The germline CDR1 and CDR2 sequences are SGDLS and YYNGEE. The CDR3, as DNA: TGTGCCAGCAGCGAAGGGGGTCTCGGCAATCAGCCCCAGCATTTT. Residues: CASSEGGLGNQPQHF.

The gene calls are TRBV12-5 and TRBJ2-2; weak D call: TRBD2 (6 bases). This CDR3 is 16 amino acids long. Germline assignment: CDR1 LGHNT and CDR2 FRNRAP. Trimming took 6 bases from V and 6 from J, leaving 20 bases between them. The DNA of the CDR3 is TGTGCTAGTGGGCTTCAAAGCGGGTTGGGGGCCGGGGAGCTGTTTTTT. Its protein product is CASGLQSGLGAGELFF.

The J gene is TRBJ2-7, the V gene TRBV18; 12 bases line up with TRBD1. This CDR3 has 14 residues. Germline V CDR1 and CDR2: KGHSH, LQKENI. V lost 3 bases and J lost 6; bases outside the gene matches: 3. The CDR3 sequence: CASSPGTGGFEQYF. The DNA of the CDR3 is TGTGCCAGCTCACCCGGGACAGGGGGCTTCGAGCAGTACTTC. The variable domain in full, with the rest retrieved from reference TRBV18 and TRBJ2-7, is NAGVMQNPRHLVRRRGQEARLRCSPMKGHSHVYWYRQLPEEGLKFMVYLQKENIIDESGMPKERFSAEFPKEGPSILRIQQVVRGDSAAYFCASSPGTGGFEQYFGPGTRLTVT.

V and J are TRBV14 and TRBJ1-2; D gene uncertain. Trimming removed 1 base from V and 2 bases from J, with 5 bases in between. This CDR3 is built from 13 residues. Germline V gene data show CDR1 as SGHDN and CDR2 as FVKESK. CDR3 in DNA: TGTGCCAGCAGCCAAGGTGTAAACTATGGCTACACCTTC. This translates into CASSQGVNYGYTF.